This entry concerns a single T cell receptor beta chain. Seattle patient enrollment occurred during active infection, with longitudinal follow-up thereafter. The source of the sample is a study of blood T cell repertoires in COVID-19. Whole-study context: COVID-19 samples, acute and convalescent, were from the United States, Italy and Spain. T cells, B-cell-depleted T cells, or PBMCs provided the cDNA or gDNA that served as material.

As handled by the study authors: Reference gene primer amplification gave estimated nucleated cell counts. TCRdb's table, derived via immunoSEQ multiplex PCR, lists solely in-frame clones and lacks some. V and J calls plus clone size are reproduced from that table; the DNA served to infer D and trimming. The sample holds a few hundred thousand clones, 88% seen once. The sample was peripheral blood. The sequence came from a woman between 65 and 79 years old with COVID-19, enrolled during active disease.

Here the CDR3 DNA reads TGTGCCAGCAGCTTAGGGGGGGATAGGAACACTGAAGCTTTCTTT. It specifies CASSLGGDRNTEAFF. This chain joins TRBV11-3 and TRBJ1-1; TRBD1 is a possible D gene (5 bases). CDR3 length: 15 amino acids. The germline V gene has CDR1 SGHNT and CDR2 YENEEA. Trimming took off 1 base at V and 1 base at J, with 10 bases between the two ends.